The sequence of this T cell receptor (beta chain) was determined in a study of blood T cell repertoires in COVID-19 (dated by TCRdb to 2018 to 2021). In the study overall: Samples from collaborators originated in the United States, Italy and Spain and spanned both the acute and convalescent phases of COVID-19. The material from the prospective study consisted of cDNA or gDNA derived from T cells, B-cell-depleted T cells, or PBMCs. Subjects who had been exposed to COVID-19, were actively infected with it, or had recovered from it provided the deeply sampled blood TCRbeta repertoires that made up the dataset. A freely available public database, intended as a resource for researchers studying the immune response to SARS-CoV-2, is where the repertoires were released. The samples were drawn from the first 160 participants of the ongoing ImmuneRACE study and from under 1,500 subjects provided by 6 global collaborators. A de-identified subject ID, COVID-19 status, age in years and sex were almost always included in the sample metadata. Where available, HLA class I and class II types were obtained from metadata supplied by the sample provider rather than from assay-based typing. Study-level results and caveats: How much clinical and demographic metadata was included differed by source and by participant, and the metadata was provided uncurated.

Reading from cysteine to phenylalanine, the CDR3 counts 14 amino acids. This entry keeps only the CDR3 DNA: 42 bases, framed from base 1. Trimming takes 6 bases from V and 6 bases from J, and the germline ends sit 17 bases apart. CDR1 SNHLY and CDR2 FYNNEI are derived from the germline V gene. TCRbeta CDR3 regions were amplified from genomic DNA by means of the immunoSEQ Assay, a bias-controlled multiplex PCR. The authors' pipeline ran thus. The number of nucleated cells in each sample was estimated by amplification of reference gene primers within the assay. To quantify the absolute abundance of each unique TCRbeta CDR3 rearrangement, sequence reads were collapsed and filtered. For each sample, productive Simpson clonality was calculated as the square root of Simpson's diversity index across productive rearrangements. The table was pulled from immuneACCESS by TCRdb, which kept in-frame rearrangements only. Such tables lose some clones; where checked, under half of the loss comes from unresolved V genes, and the rest has no known cause. That table furnishes V, J and clone size, whereas the DNA furnished D and trimming. The sample yields some 200,000 clones; roughly four fifths were counted once. The ten largest clones add up to approximately 4.9% of the sample.

This clone showed up just a few times. Its antigen target is currently unknown. No clone much larger than this one lies a single base away; base qualities are absent. Participants in the prospective study were aged roughly 18 to 100 years, lived in under 30 United States geographic areas, and enrolled through a virtual design. In the prospective study, cohorts were assigned on the basis of participant-reported clinical history obtained from a screening survey and a study questionnaire. Exposed participants were defined as having been in contact with someone with a PCR-confirmed or clinician-diagnosed COVID-19 case within 2 weeks of study entry. Each participant in the prospective study had whole blood, serum and a nasopharyngeal or oropharyngeal swab collected by mobile phlebotomists. Participants in the prospective study had the option to provide additional blood draws and questionnaires over a roughly 2-month period. Before DNA extraction, prospective study blood samples were shipped either frozen or at room temperature.

The sequencing sample was made of PBMCs or T cells enriched from blood (not recorded which). The TCR was taken from a woman aged 50 to 60 who had been exposed to COVID-19. The chain was built from TRBV2 and TRBJ1-2; the D segment could be TRBD1, given 6 matching bases. The DNA sequence reads TGTGCCAGCAGGGATCTCAGGGGTCGGAATGGCTACACCTTC. Its amino acids are CASRDLRGRNGYTF.